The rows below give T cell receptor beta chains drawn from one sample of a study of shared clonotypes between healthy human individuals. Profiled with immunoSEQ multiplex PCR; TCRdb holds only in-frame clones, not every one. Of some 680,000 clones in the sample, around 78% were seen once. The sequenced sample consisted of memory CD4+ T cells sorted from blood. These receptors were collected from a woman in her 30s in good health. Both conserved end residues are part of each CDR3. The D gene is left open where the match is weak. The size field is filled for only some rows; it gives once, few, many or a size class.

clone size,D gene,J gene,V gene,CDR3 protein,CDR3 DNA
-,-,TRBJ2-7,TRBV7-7,CASSPSDRSYEQYF,TGTGCCAGCAGCCCTAGCGACCGATCCTACGAGCAGTACTTC
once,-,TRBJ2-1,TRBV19,CASSMGRFYNEQFF,TGTGCCAGTAGTATGGGTAGATTCTACAATGAGCAGTTCTTC
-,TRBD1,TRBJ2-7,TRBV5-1,CASSHRDRGSSYEQYF,TGCGCCAGCAGCCACAGGGACAGGGGGAGCTCCTACGAGCAGTACTTC
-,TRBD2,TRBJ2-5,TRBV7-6,CASSHGLAGGVRETQYF,TGTGCCAGCAGCCACGGACTAGCGGGAGGGGTCCGAGAGACCCAGTACTTC
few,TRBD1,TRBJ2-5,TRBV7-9,CASSQGAMWAQYF,TGTGCCAGCAGCCAGGGGGCAATGTGGGCCCAGTACTTC
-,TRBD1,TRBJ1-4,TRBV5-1,CASSRTGDTTNEKLFF,TGCGCCAGCAGCAGGACAGGAGACACAACTAATGAAAAACTGTTTTTT
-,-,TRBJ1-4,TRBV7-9,CASNGPGGEKLFF,TGTGCCAGCAACGGGCCCGGTGGGGAAAAACTGTTTTTT
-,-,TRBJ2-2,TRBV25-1,CASSEPLGELFF,TGTGCCAGCAGTGAACCCCTGGGGGAGCTGTTTTTT
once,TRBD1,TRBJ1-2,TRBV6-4,CASSEGDSVYGYTF,TGTGCCAGCAGTGAGGGGGACAGCGTCTATGGCTACACCTTC
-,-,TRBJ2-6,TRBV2,CASSPRPSGANVLTF,TGTGCCAGCAGTCCGCGACCCTCTGGGGCCAACGTCCTGACTTTC
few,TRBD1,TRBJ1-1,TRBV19,CATDRVGTEAFF,TGTGCCACGGACAGGGTCGGCACTGAAGCTTTCTTT
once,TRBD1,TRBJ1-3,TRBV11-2,CASSFSPGQGISGNTIYF,TGTGCCAGCAGCTTTTCACCGGGACAGGGGATCTCCGGAAACACCATATATTTT
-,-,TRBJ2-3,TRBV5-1,CASSSEGEATQYF,TGCGCCAGCAGCTCCGAGGGGGAGGCTACGCAGTATTTT
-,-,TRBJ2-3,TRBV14,CASSQIRDFDTQYF,TGTGCCAGCAGCCAAATCCGGGACTTCGATACGCAGTATTTT
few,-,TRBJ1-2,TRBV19,CASSIDAGQGKGYTF,TGTGCCAGTAGTATAGACGCCGGCCAGGGGAAGGGCTACACCTTC
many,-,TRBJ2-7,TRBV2,CASFLYGVGEQYF,TGTGCCAGCTTTTTGTATGGGGTGGGCGAGCAGTACTTC
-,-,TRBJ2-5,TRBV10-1,CASSEAGIGAQYF,TGCGCCAGCAGTGAAGCGGGCATCGGGGCCCAGTACTTC
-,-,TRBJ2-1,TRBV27,CASRDSGRYNEQFF,TGTGCCAGCAGGGACTCCGGAAGATACAATGAGCAGTTCTTC
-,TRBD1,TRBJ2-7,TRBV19,CASSPRTGVEYEQYF,TGTGCCAGTAGTCCTCGGACAGGGGTGGAGTACGAGCAGTACTTC
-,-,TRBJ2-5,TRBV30,CAYNQETQYF,TGTGCCTACAACCAAGAGACCCAGTACTTC
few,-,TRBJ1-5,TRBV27,CASSLAGGQPQHF,TGTGCCAGCAGTTTAGCGGGGGGTCAGCCCCAGCATTTT
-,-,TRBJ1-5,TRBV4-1,CASSRGEQENQPQHF,TGCGCCAGCAGCCGCGGGGAACAGGAGAATCAGCCCCAGCATTTT
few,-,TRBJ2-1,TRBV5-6,CASSRGAPTGNEQFF,TGTGCCAGCAGCCGCGGGGCCCCAACGGGCAATGAGCAGTTCTTC
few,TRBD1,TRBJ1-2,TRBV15,CATSREGRGNYGYTF,TGTGCCACCAGCAGAGAGGGCAGGGGGAACTATGGCTACACCTTC
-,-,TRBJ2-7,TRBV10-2,CASNWGLPYEQYF,TGCGCCAGCAATTGGGGGCTACCCTACGAGCAGTACTTC
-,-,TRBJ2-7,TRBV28,CASSLDLYYEQYF,TGTGCCAGCAGTTTAGACCTATACTACGAGCAGTACTTC
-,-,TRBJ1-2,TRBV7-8,CASSFGGFDYGYTF,TGTGCCAGCAGCTTCGGAGGGTTTGACTATGGCTACACCTTC
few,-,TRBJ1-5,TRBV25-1,CASSDHLGLPQHF,TGTGCCAGCAGTGACCATTTAGGTCTGCCCCAGCATTTT
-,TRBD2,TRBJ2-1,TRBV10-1,CASSDSGGAYNEQFF,TGCGCCAGCAGTGATAGTGGGGGGGCCTACAATGAGCAGTTCTTC